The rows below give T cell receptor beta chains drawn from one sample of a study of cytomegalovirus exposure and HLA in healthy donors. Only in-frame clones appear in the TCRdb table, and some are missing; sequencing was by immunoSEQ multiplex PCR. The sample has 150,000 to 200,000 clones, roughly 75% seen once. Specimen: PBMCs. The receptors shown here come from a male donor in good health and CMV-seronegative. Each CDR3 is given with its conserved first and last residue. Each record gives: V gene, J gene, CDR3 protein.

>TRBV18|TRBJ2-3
CASSPPSSGGLGGTQYF
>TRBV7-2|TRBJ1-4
CASSIRDRGEKLFF
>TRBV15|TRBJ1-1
CATSRLGTGNTEAFF
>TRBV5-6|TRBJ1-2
CASSLAEGYGYTF
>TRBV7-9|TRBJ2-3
CASSLAGGGPIDTQYF
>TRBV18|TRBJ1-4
CASSQSTNEKLFF
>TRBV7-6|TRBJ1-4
CASSTDRGREKLFF
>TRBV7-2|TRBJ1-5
CASSARTGGRSNQPQHF
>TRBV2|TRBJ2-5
CASGGRTRETQYF
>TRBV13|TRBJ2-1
CASTPSGNPYNEQFF
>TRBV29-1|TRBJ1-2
CSVDSFDYGYTF
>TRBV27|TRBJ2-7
CASKGQGAGKVGEQYF
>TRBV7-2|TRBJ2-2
CASSWGGTAYTGELFF
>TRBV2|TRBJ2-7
CASNGRGSNYEQYF
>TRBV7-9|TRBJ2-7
CASSSYEQYF
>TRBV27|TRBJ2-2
CASSLLANRGTGELFF
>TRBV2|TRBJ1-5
CASTGQVNQPQHF
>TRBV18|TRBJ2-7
CASSSTGDEQYF
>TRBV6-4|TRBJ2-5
CASSDNRTGGRTQYF
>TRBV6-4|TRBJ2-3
CASSDRTGGTDTQYF
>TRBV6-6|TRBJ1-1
CASSYLEAFF
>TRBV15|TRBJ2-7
CATSKQGQSSYEQYF
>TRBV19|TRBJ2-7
CASSIGQGASYEQYF
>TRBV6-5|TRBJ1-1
CASSYSALQGDTEAFF
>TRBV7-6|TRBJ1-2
CASSLGERPNYGYTF
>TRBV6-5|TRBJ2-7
CASSYSNRGYEQYF
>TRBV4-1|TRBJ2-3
CASSQRTSGGLDTQYF
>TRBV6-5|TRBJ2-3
CASSPASGGADTQYF
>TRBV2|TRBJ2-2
CASRPGQPNTGELFF
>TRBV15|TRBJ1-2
CATSRGKQGTYGYTF